Below are 30 T cell receptor beta chains sequenced from a single sample in a study of shared clonotypes between healthy human individuals. Only in-frame clones appear in the TCRdb table, and some are missing; sequencing was by immunoSEQ multiplex PCR. The table has about half a million clones, 75% to 85% seen once. Sequencing used PBMCs. These receptors came from a woman between 40 and 50 years old in good health. Some clones in this sample may be carry-over from other donors' samples.

This clone was counted at least ten times. V gene TRBV5-1 combines with J gene TRBJ1-2, with TRBD1 matching over 7 bases. V dropped 0 bases and J dropped 6; count of bases not matched to a gene: 5. From germline, CDR1 is SGHRS and CDR2 YFSETQ. CDR3 length: 14 residues. For the CDR3, the DNA is TGCGCCAGCAGCTTGGCCCGGGACAGTGATGGCTACACCTTC. Translated: CASSLARDSDGYTF. Full variable domain (remainder filled in from reference TRBV5-1 and TRBJ1-2): KAGVTQTPRYLIKTRGQQVTLSCSPISGHRSVSWYQQTPGQGLQFLFEYFSETQRNKGNFPGRFSGRQFSNSRSEMNVSTLELGDSALYLCASSLARDSDGYTFGSGTRLTVV.

This clone has only a few counts. This chain joins TRBV6-5 and TRBJ2-7; possible D gene TRBD2, 7 bases. Germline CDR1 MNHEY, CDR2 SVGAGI. V was shortened by 2 bases and J by 12 bases, with 8 bases between the two germline ends. This CDR3 comprises 10 residues. The CDR3 DNA sequence: TGTGCCAGCAGTTACAGGGGGGGGTACTTC. Its protein is CASSYRGGYF.

This sequence joins TRBV27 and TRBJ2-5, with TRBD1 matching over 7 bases. Germline V gene sequence: CDR1 MNHEY, CDR2 SMNVEV (reference sequence). The CDR3 loop spans 14 amino acids. The junction had 9 bases not matched to a gene; V was cut back by 5 bases and J by 6 bases. CDR3 bases: TGTGCCAGCAGTACGGGACAGAGTACGAAGACCCAGTACTTC. Amino acid sequence: CASSTGQSTKTQYF.

The rearrangement uses TRBV29-1 and TRBJ2-7; possible D gene TRBD2, 6 bases. Germline assignment: CDR1 SQVTM and CDR2 ANQGSEA. CDR3 length equals 11 residues. Trimming removed 7 bases at V and 3 bases at J, with 10 bases between. CDR3 region: CSGGDGYEQYF. The CDR3 DNA reads as TGCAGCGGGGGGGACGGCTACGAGCAGTACTTC.

V gene TRBV18 combines with J gene TRBJ2-3, with D possibly being TRBD2 (6 bases). Trimming shortened V by 6 bases and J by 6 bases, and 10 bases separated the two germline ends. In germline, CDR1 is KGHSH, CDR2 LQKENI. The CDR3 sequence is 12 residues long. The CDR3 nucleotides read TGTGCCAGCTCCCAAAGCGGGGATACGCAGTATTTT. This sequence encodes CASSQSGDTQYF.

The chain recombines TRBV5-4 with TRBJ2-7; 7 bases map to TRBD1. Germline values: CDR1 SGHNT, CDR2 YYREEE (reference sequence). The length of the CDR3 is 14 residues. The trim removed 1 base at V and 1 base at J, leaving 2 bases unmatched. CDR3: CASSLRGQSYEQYF. In DNA, the CDR3 is TGTGCCAGCAGCTTGAGGGGACAGTCCTACGAGCAGTACTTC.

In this sample, this clone turned up once. The gene calls are TRBV11-3 and TRBJ1-2; D not resolved. V lost 6 bases to trimming and J lost 3 bases, with 14 bases between them. Germline loops: CDR1 SGHNT, CDR2 YENEEA. The CDR3 extends over 14 amino acids. As DNA, the CDR3 is TGTGCCAGCAGAGGAGGATCCACGCACTATGGCTACACCTTC. Its protein product is CASRGGSTHYGYTF.

V gene TRBV11-2 combines with J gene TRBJ2-4, with D unresolved. The CDR3 runs to 14 residues. Trimming pared 4 bases from V and 0 bases from J, leaving 7 bases between. The V gene's germline CDR1 is SGHAT and CDR2 FQNNGV. Here the CDR3 DNA reads TGTGCCAGCAGCTCCGGCCTAGCCAAAAACATTCAGTACTTC. As protein: CASSSGLAKNIQYF.

This clone was picked up one time. The chain combines TRBV7-6 with TRBJ2-7; the D is unclear. CDR3 size: 15 residues. Per germline, CDR1 SGHVS and CDR2 FNYEAQ. V was trimmed by 1 base and J by 2 bases, leaving 12 bases between them. CDR3 residues: CASSLGPYPTYEQYF. The CDR3 DNA reads TGTGCCAGCAGCTTAGGTCCATACCCTACCTACGAGCAGTACTTC.

The rearrangement links TRBV5-1 to TRBJ2-2, with D unresolved. There are 17 residues in the CDR3. Germline V CDR1 and CDR2: SGHRS, YFSETQ. V lost 4 bases to trimming and J lost 0 bases, with 16 bases between them. In nucleotides, the CDR3 is TGCGCCAGCAGCCTGGGTGTGGATGCGGCGAACACCGGGGAGCTGTTTTTT. It is translated as CASSLGVDAANTGELFF.

Comments on this clone: Germline and junction disagree at one end, which may indicate a read error. CDR3: CASCEAGGREQFF. The DNA for the CDR3 is TGTGCCAGCTGTGAGGCAGGGGGCAGGGAGCAGTTCTTC. V and J are TRBV6-1 and TRBJ2-1; 8 bases align to TRBD1. The CDR3 has 13 residues. Germline V gene sequence: CDR1 MNHNS, CDR2 SASEGT.

The chain links TRBV6-1 to TRBJ2-1; 11 bases agree with TRBD2. CDR1 is MNHNS and CDR2 is SASEGT in the germline V gene. Trimming cost V 3 bases and J 4 bases; bases outside gene matches: 5. This CDR3 has 16 residues. In nucleotides, the CDR3 is TGTGCCAGCAGTGAGACCGGGACTAGCGGTTACAATGAGCAGTTCTTC. It yields the protein CASSETGTSGYNEQFF.

This clone was observed a single time. V usage is TRBV30 and J usage is TRBJ2-2, with 8 nucleotides matching TRBD1. The junction had 0 bases not matched to a gene; V was cut back by 4 bases and J by 2 bases. The length of the CDR3 is 13 residues. From germline, CDR1 is GTSNPN and CDR2 SVGIG (reference sequence). The CDR3 DNA sequence: TGTGCCTGGACAGGGGGCAACACCGGGGAGCTGTTTTTT. Protein sequence: CAWTGGNTGELFF.

This clone appeared a single time. The chain joins TRBV9 to TRBJ2-5; tentative D call: TRBD2 (6 bases). This CDR3 has 12 amino acids. V lost 5 bases and J 5 bases, leaving 10 bases between the germline ends. The V gene's germline CDR1 is SGDLS and CDR2 YYNGEE. The CDR3, as DNA: TGTGCCAGCAGTTTTGGGGGGGAGACCCAGTACTTC. It yields the protein CASSFGGETQYF.

The chain couples TRBV14 to TRBJ1-1, with a weak D call TRBD1 (5 bases). Germline CDR1 SGHDN, CDR2 FVKESK. This CDR3 is built from 14 residues. The V gene lost 4 bases and the J gene lost 4 bases, with 13 bases spanning the gap. CDR3 amino acids: CASSPGAGRTEAFF. The CDR3 DNA reads TGTGCCAGCAGCCCCGGGGCAGGGCGCACTGAAGCTTTCTTT.

A few counts support this clone. The chain employs TRBV6-4 and TRBJ2-1; TRBD2 matches 12 bases. Trimming at V came to 6 bases and at J to 5 bases, leaving 5 bases not matched to a gene. The CDR3 runs to 15 residues. Germline CDR1 and CDR2: MRHNA and SNTAGT. In DNA, the CDR3 is TGTGCCAGCAGCACTAGCGGGGGGAACCACAATGAGCAGTTCTTC. It translates to CASSTSGGNHNEQFF.

This clone was picked up one time. The chain joins TRBV2 to TRBJ2-7; TRBD2 is a possible D gene (7 bases). The germline CDR1 and CDR2 sequences are SNHLY and FYNNEI. Trimming removed 3 bases from V and 1 base from J, with 13 bases in between. The CDR3 loop spans 15 amino acids. The chain's CDR3 is CASSEGAGVSYEQYF. The CDR3 DNA is TGTGCCAGCAGTGAGGGGGCGGGAGTGTCCTACGAGCAGTACTTC.

This clone was seen only a few times. DNA of the CDR3: TGTGCCAGCAGCCCTAGGGATGGCAGCTCCTACGAGCAGTACTTC. This codes for CASSPRDGSSYEQYF. The chain recombines TRBV5-5 with TRBJ2-7; D is ambiguous. Germline V gene sequence: CDR1 SGHKS, CDR2 YYEKEE (reference sequence). This CDR3 is built from 15 residues. The V end lost 4 bases, the J end lost 0 bases, and 14 bases lay between the germline ends.

As regards this clone: Other DNA sequences in the same sample also yield this CDR3. The rearrangement links TRBV5-4 to TRBJ2-1; possible D gene TRBD2, 6 bases. The germline V and J ends were trimmed by 4 bases and 0 bases, with 11 bases remaining between them. CDR3 length equals 15 residues. The germline gives CDR1 SGHNT, CDR2 YYREEE (reference sequence). The CDR3 coding sequence is TGTGCCAGCAGCCCCACGGGGGACTCCTACAATGAGCAGTTCTTC. Protein product: CASSPTGDSYNEQFF.

The V gene is TRBV27, the J gene TRBJ2-7; 8 nucleotides line up with TRBD2. V trimming: 3 bases; J trimming: 0 bases; junction bases outside the gene matches: 4. This CDR3 has 15 residues. Germline lookup yields CDR1 MNHEY and CDR2 SMNVEV (reference sequence). In DNA form, the CDR3 reads TGTGCCAGCAGTTTCAGCGGGAGCATCTCCTACGAGCAGTACTTC. It is translated as CASSFSGSISYEQYF.

V is TRBV11-3 and J is TRBJ2-5; 7 bases are shared with TRBD1. This CDR3 spans 15 amino acids. J was trimmed by 5 bases and V by 5 bases; bases with no gene match: 11. Per germline, CDR1 SGHNT and CDR2 YENEEA. The CDR3 protein is CASSPRQGTDETQYF. CDR3 nucleotide sequence: TGTGCCAGCAGCCCGAGACAGGGTACCGACGAGACCCAGTACTTC. The full variable domain, in which reference TRBV11-3 and TRBJ2-5 provide the parts outside the CDR3, is EAGVVQSPRYKIIEKKQPVAFWCNPISGHNTLYWYLQNLGQGPELLIRYENEEAVDDSQLPKDRFSAERLKGVDSTLKIQPAELGDSAVYLCASSPRQGTDETQYFGPGTRLLVL.

The V and J genes are TRBV18 and TRBJ2-5; tentative D call: TRBD2 (7 bases). The DNA end lines up better with TRBJ2-7; the J call may be wrong. Germline CDR1 reads KGHSH; CDR2 reads LQKENI. This CDR3 has 14 residues. DNA of the CDR3: TGTGCCAGCTCACCGTCAGGGGAGGGAAACGAGCAGTACTTC. Protein product: CASSPSGEGNEQYF.

The rearrangement uses TRBV7-2 and TRBJ2-7; 8 bases match TRBD2. Trimming cost V 4 bases and J 5 bases; bases outside gene matches: 13. Germline V lookup: CDR1 SGHTA, CDR2 FQGNSA. This CDR3 is 16 amino acids long. The CDR3 here is CASSSPWSGSRHEQYF. For the CDR3, the DNA is TGTGCCAGCAGCTCCCCATGGAGCGGGAGTCGCCACGAGCAGTACTTC.

This chain links TRBV12-5 with TRBJ2-3; TRBD2 aligns across 8 bases. V lost 0 bases, J lost 4 bases, and 6 bases stayed unmatched. Germline V gene data show CDR1 as LGHNT and CDR2 as FRNRAP. CDR3 length: 16 residues. For the CDR3, the DNA is TGTGCTAGTGGTTTGGTAATCAGCGGGAGATCAGATACGCAGTATTTT. Translated, it gives CASGLVISGRSDTQYF.

The chain links TRBV25-1 to TRBJ2-5; no reliable D call. CDR3 length equals 11 residues. Trimming left V 3 bases short and J 5 bases short, with 4 bases between. Germline loops: CDR1 MGHDK, CDR2 SYGVNS. CDR3 protein: CASSDSETQYF. For the CDR3, the DNA is TGTGCCAGCAGTGATAGCGAGACCCAGTACTTC.

This clone appeared a single time. This chain uses TRBV7-2 with TRBJ2-7; 14 nucleotides align to TRBD2. The CDR3 has 17 amino acids. In germline, CDR1 is SGHTA, CDR2 FQGNSA. V lost 2 bases and J lost 3; bases outside the gene matches: 6. Written as DNA, the CDR3 is TGTGCCAGCAGCTTACTGGCTGGACTAGCGGGGGGCTACGAGCAGTACTTC. Protein: CASSLLAGLAGGYEQYF.

V usage is TRBV15 and J usage is TRBJ1-2, with D unresolved. Germline V lookup: CDR1 LNHNV, CDR2 YYDKDF (reference sequence). This CDR3 contains 14 residues. Trimming pared 1 base from V and 3 bases from J, leaving 9 bases between. CDR3 residues: CATSRGGFDYGYTF. DNA of the CDR3: TGTGCCACCAGCAGAGGGGGTTTTGACTATGGCTACACCTTC.

The V and J genes are TRBV28 and TRBJ2-6; D could derive from TRBD1 or TRBD2 (6 bases each). CDR3 length: 21 residues. CDR1 is MDHEN, CDR2 SYDVKM, per germline. V was shortened by 0 bases and J by 0 bases, with 21 bases between the two germline ends. The CDR3 loop reads CASSLWTWRGTLSSGANVLTF. DNA for the CDR3: TGTGCCAGCAGTTTATGGACTTGGAGGGGGACCCTAAGCTCTGGGGCCAACGTCCTGACTTTC.

The chain couples TRBV28 to TRBJ1-5; 9 positions agree with TRBD1. The V and J ends lost 7 bases and 7 bases, in that order; junction bases with no gene match: 8. The CDR3 runs to 14 residues. CDR1 MDHEN and CDR2 SYDVKM come from the germline V gene. CDR3 nucleotides: TGTGCCAGCACCCCCGGGACAGGGAAACAGCCCCAGCATTTT. It encodes CASTPGTGKQPQHF.

The V call is TRBV5-1, the J call TRBJ2-2; 16 positions match TRBD2. Germline CDR1 reads SGHRS; CDR2 reads YFSETQ. With 1 base clipped from V and 0 bases from J, the junction kept 9 bases outside the gene matches. The CDR3 is made up of 21 amino acids. CDR3 DNA sequence: TGCGCCAGCAGCTTGCGAGCCGGGACTAGCGGGAGGGAGTCGAACACCGGGGAGCTGTTTTTT. Its translation is CASSLRAGTSGRESNTGELFF.